The 10 T cell receptor beta chains listed next were all sequenced from one sample in a study of blood T cells in healthy people across ages. For the second PCR, which ran for about 6 to 11 cycles, a sample-barcoded 5' primer and a J-beta primer mix were used. TCRdb reanalysed the 5' RACE reads using MiXCR and keeps one entry per CDR3 protein. This repertoire shows about 1,400,000 distinct CDR3 sequences, approximately 63% found once; its top ten account for over 6.5%. Sequencing was carried out using blood. These receptors came from a man aged 18-30 years in good health.

The CDR3 loop reads CASSYSTLARITGELFF. Here the CDR3 DNA reads TGTGCCAGCAGTTACTCTACCCTAGCGAGAATCACCGGGGAGCTGTTTTTT. The chain carries TRBV6-5 and TRBJ2-2, with TRBD2 as a possible D gene (6 bases). Trimming cost V 0 bases and J 4 bases, with 15 bases left between them. Germline lookup yields CDR1 MNHEY and CDR2 SVGAGI. There are 17 residues in the CDR3.

V usage is TRBV25-1 and J usage is TRBJ2-4; 7 nucleotides agree with TRBD1. Matching the DNA end better, TRBJ2-7 makes the J call doubtful. The CDR3 is 13 residues long. Germline CDR1 reads MGHDK; CDR2 reads SYGVNS. CDR3 protein: CASSGQGPDEQYF. The CDR3 nucleotides read TGTGCCAGCAGTGGACAGGGCCCAGACGAGCAGTACTTC.

V usage is TRBV7-9 and J usage is TRBJ2-7; 9 bases are a match to TRBD1. Germline CDR1 is SEHNR and CDR2 is FQNEAQ (reference sequence). The CDR3 is made up of 14 amino acids. V lost 5 bases to trimming and J lost 4 bases; unmatched junction nucleotides: 6. Here the CDR3 reads CASSAGQGQYEQYF. The DNA of the CDR3 is TGTGCCAGCAGCGCGGGACAGGGCCAATACGAGCAGTACTTC.

This clonotype was detected a few times. The gene calls are TRBV5-1 and TRBJ2-7, with D unclear. In germline, CDR1 is SGHRS, CDR2 YFSETQ. This CDR3 is built from 13 residues. Trimming took 4 bases from V and 5 from J, leaving 13 bases between them. The CDR3 reads CASSREVPDEQYF. The CDR3 DNA follows: TGCGCCAGCAGCCGCGAGGTACCCGACGAGCAGTACTTC.

The chain is built from TRBV6-5 and TRBJ2-5; the match to TRBD1 covers 7 bases. Germline CDR1 is MNHEY and CDR2 is SVGAGI. V lost 7 bases and J lost 1; bases outside the gene matches: 12. The CDR3 runs 16 residues. The CDR3 reads CASNKGAGGLQETQYF. In nucleotides, the CDR3 is TGTGCCAGCAACAAAGGGGCAGGGGGTCTCCAAGAGACCCAGTACTTC.

V is TRBV20-1 and J is TRBJ2-3, with a possible D match to TRBD2 (6 bases). The CDR3 has 17 residues. Trimming stripped 0 bases from V and 2 bases from J, with 18 bases between. CDR1 DFQATT and CDR2 SNEGSKA come from the germline V gene (reference sequence). The CDR3 reads CSARDLASDSTTDTQYF. The CDR3 DNA reads as TGCAGTGCTAGAGATCTCGCTAGCGACTCGACCACAGATACGCAGTATTTT.

The chain joins TRBV4-1 to TRBJ2-7, with 10 bases fitting TRBD1. Germline V gives CDR1 MGHRA, CDR2 YSYEKL. V shed 1 base, J shed 8 bases, and the junction held 8 bases outside the gene matches. This CDR3 contains 15 residues. CDR3 bases: TGCGCCAGCAGCCAAGTGGGACAGGGGTTCAACAAGCAGTACTTC. Its translation is CASSQVGQGFNKQYF.

This chain links TRBV7-2 with TRBJ1-1; D perhaps matches TRBD1 (5 bases). There are 13 residues in the CDR3. In germline, CDR1 is SGHTA, CDR2 FQGNSA. Between the trimmed V and J ends, which lost 7 bases and 5 bases, there was a span of 14 bases. CDR3 in amino acids: CASTAPGGTEAFF. The CDR3 coding sequence is TGTGCCAGCACCGCCCCGGGGGGGACTGAAGCTTTCTTT.

The CDR3 DNA reads as TGTGCCAGCAGCCAATATACCGGGACAGCGGATATCTATGGCTACACCTTC. This gives the protein CASSQYTGTADIYGYTF. The V call is TRBV4-2, the J call TRBJ1-2; 7 positions agree with TRBD1. J gave up 4 bases and V 2 bases, and 13 bases lay outside the gene matches. Germline loops: CDR1 LGHNA, CDR2 YNFKEQ. This CDR3 comprises 17 residues.

In DNA, the CDR3 is TGTGCCAGCGGGTCCAGGGGGCCCGGTGGCTACACCTTC. This encodes CASGSRGPGGYTF. This chain uses TRBV12-3 or TRBV12-4 with TRBJ1-2, with 8 nucleotides matching TRBD1. V shed 8 bases, J shed 7 bases, and the junction held 9 bases outside the gene matches. The CDR3 sequence is 13 residues long.